The present TCR beta chain was sequenced within a study of cytomegalovirus exposure and HLA in healthy donors. With 60 Vbeta and 13 Jbeta primers, the PCR was carried out. Some clones are missing from TCRdb's copy, which holds only in-frame ones; the method was immunoSEQ multiplex PCR. Of fewer than 200,000 clones listed, roughly 9.4% were seen once; the top ten hold 1% to 1.5%. Findings and caveats of the study: Because they were indistinguishable, some V segments, including TRBV6-2 and TRBV6-3, were excluded. CMV serostatus was the sole immune exposure information available. Previously analyzed data showed that most TCR beta V segments were productive at a frequency of about 90% or about 30%.

This clone appeared a few times. As yet, its antigen is unknown. The CDR3 length is 13 residues. Deletions cut 2 bases from V and 8 bases from J, with 10 bases between. Germline lookup yields CDR1 PRHDT and CDR2 FYEKMQ (reference sequence). Sample: PBMCs. This receptor was taken from a woman in her twenties or thirties in good health and CMV-seropositive. J is TRBJ2-4 and V is TRBV13; D is unresolved. In nucleotides, the CDR3 is TGTGCCAGCAGCTTACCTGTTGAGGACATTCAGTACTTC. The encoded protein is CASSLPVEDIQYF.